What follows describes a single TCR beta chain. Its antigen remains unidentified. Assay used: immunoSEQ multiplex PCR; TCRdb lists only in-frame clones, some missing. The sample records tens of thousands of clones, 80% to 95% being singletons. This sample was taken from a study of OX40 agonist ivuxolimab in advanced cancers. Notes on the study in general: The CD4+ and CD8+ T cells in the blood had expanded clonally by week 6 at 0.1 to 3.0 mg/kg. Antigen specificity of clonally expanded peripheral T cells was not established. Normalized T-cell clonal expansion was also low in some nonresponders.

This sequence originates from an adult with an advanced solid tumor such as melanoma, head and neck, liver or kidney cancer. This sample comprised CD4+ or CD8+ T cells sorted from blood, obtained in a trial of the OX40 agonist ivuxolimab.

DNA of the CDR3: TGCGCCAGCAGCATCGGACAGGGGAACACTGAAGCTTTCTTT. It encodes CASSIGQGNTEAFF. V and J are TRBV5-1 and TRBJ1-1, with 8 bases fitting TRBD1. CDR3 length equals 14 residues. Germline loops: CDR1 SGHRS, CDR2 YFSETQ. V gave up 4 bases and J gave up 1 base; unmatched junction bases: 3.